This TCR beta chain was recovered during a study of blood T cell repertoires in COVID-19. Across the study: PBMCs, B-cell-depleted T cells, or T cells provided the cDNA or gDNA that made up the material.

Data came from immunoSEQ multiplex PCR; TCRdb stores just in-frame clones and leaves some out. Among around 100,000 clones listed, roughly 90% were seen once. V lost 5 bases, J lost 6 bases, and 5 bases lay in between. From germline, CDR1 is MGHDK and CDR2 SYGVNS. This CDR3 has 12 residues. The TCR comes from a man aged 80 or over with acute or convalescent COVID-19. The V call is TRBV25-1, the J call TRBJ1-6; the D is unclear. Sequencing was performed on peripheral blood. Here the CDR3 DNA reads TGTGCCAGCAGTCTTAGTAATTCACCCCTCCACTTT. Its translation: CASSLSNSPLHF. Complete variable domain (other parts from reference TRBV25-1 and TRBJ1-6): EADIYQTPRYLVIGTGKKITLECSQTMGHDKMYWYQQDPGMELHLIHYSYGVNSTEKGDLSSESTVSRIRTEHFPLTLESARPSHTSQYLCASSLSNSPLHFGNGTRLTVT.